This entry lists 15 T cell receptor beta chains sequenced from one sample in a study of early T cells in non-severe SARS-CoV-2 infection. TCRdb processed the 5' RACE reads anew with MiXCR; each CDR3 protein has one entry. The data hold about 110,000 distinct CDR3 sequences, with about 12% observed a single time. Sequencing used whole blood, obtained at baseline. The receptor source for this set is an adult who was a healthcare worker with PCR-confirmed SARS-CoV-2 infection or an uninfected control (not recorded which).

The gene calls are TRBV11-2 and TRBJ2-1; 8 bases line up with TRBD1. The V gene end was trimmed by 6 bases and the J gene end by 10 bases; junction bases not matched to a gene: 8. Germline V gives CDR1 SGHAT, CDR2 FQNNGV. The CDR3 runs 13 residues. The CDR3 DNA follows: TGTGCCAGCAGGAGGACAGGGCAAGTCGAGCAGTTCTTC. Amino acid sequence: CASRRTGQVEQFF.

The V call is TRBV29-1, the J call TRBJ1-1; perhaps TRBD1 as D (6 bases). The CDR3 sequence is 11 residues long. Germline lookup yields CDR1 SQVTM and CDR2 ANQGSEA. The V end was cut by 6 bases, the J end by 6 bases, with 11 bases between. The DNA for the CDR3 is TGCAGCGTGTCCCGGGGGCCTGAAGCTTTCTTT. This encodes CSVSRGPEAFF.

This clonotype was seen ten or more times. The gene calls are TRBV30 and TRBJ1-5; D is unresolved. Germline V CDR1 and CDR2: GTSNPN, SVGIG (reference sequence). This CDR3 is built from 13 residues. V lost 2 bases to trimming and J lost 1 base, with 6 bases between them. For the CDR3, the DNA is TGTGCCTGGAGTTCCCAGAGCAATCAGCCCCAGCATTTT. Its translation: CAWSSQSNQPQHF.

This CDR3 reads CASSDPHLYEAFF. The DNA for the CDR3 is TGTGCCAGCAGTGATCCCCACCTATATGAAGCTTTCTTT. The rearrangement joins TRBV25-1 to TRBJ1-1; D gene uncertain. V was trimmed by 3 bases and J by 7 bases, leaving 12 bases between them. Germline assignment: CDR1 MGHDK and CDR2 SYGVNS. This CDR3 has 13 residues.

V and J are TRBV7-6 and TRBJ2-1; 7 bases fit TRBD1. The CDR3 is 13 residues long. Germline V CDR1 and CDR2: SGHVS, FNYEAQ. V lost 5 bases, J lost 13 bases, and 11 bases stayed unmatched. CDR3 sequence (DNA): TGTGCCAGCAGCAGCTCGACAGGGTTAGAACAGTTCTTC. Its translation is CASSSSTGLEQFF. The variable domain in full, completed from reference TRBV7-6 and TRBJ2-1, reads GAGVSQSPRYKVTKRGQDVALRCDPISGHVSLYWYRQALGQGPEFLTYFNYEAQQDKSGLPNDRFSAERPEGSISTLTIQRTEQRDSAMYRCASSSSTGLEQFFGPGTRLTVL.

This rearrangement joins TRBV18 to TRBJ1-1; 8 bases fit TRBD1. Germline V lookup: CDR1 KGHSH, CDR2 LQKENI. The CDR3 runs 13 residues. The ends lost 1 base at V and 6 bases at J; junction bases unmatched: 1. The CDR3 loop reads CASSPLDRAEAFF. CDR3 DNA sequence: TGTGCCAGCTCACCACTGGACAGGGCTGAAGCTTTCTTT.

V is TRBV2 and J is TRBJ2-2, with a weak D call TRBD2 (6 bases). With 7 bases removed from V and 0 bases from J, the gap between germline ends came to 12 bases. This CDR3 is built from 15 residues. Germline V gene lookup returns CDR1 SNHLY and CDR2 FYNNEI. The CDR3 sequence: CASNMEGPNTGELFF. CDR3 coding DNA: TGTGCCAGCAATATGGAGGGTCCGAACACCGGGGAGCTGTTTTTT.

V is TRBV12-3 or TRBV12-4 and J is TRBJ2-1; D unclear. The CDR3 has 12 residues. V shed 3 bases and J shed 5 bases, with 5 bases lying between them. The CDR3 protein is CASSFLNNEQFF. The CDR3 DNA is TGTGCCAGCAGTTTCCTTAACAATGAGCAGTTCTTC.

The chain joins TRBV20-1 to TRBJ2-1; 16 bases align to TRBD2. Trimming cost V 1 base and J 7 bases; bases outside gene matches: 7. Per the germline V gene, CDR1 is DFQATT and CDR2 is SNEGSKA (reference sequence). The CDR3 runs to 17 residues. CDR3 coding DNA: TGCAGTGCTAGAGCGTTGGGACTAGCGGGGGGGATTAATGAGCAGTTCTTC. Translating it yields CSARALGLAGGINEQFF.

This clonotype was seen a handful of times. This chain links TRBV6-1 with TRBJ2-3, with 10 bases that match TRBD1. Germline loops: CDR1 MNHNS, CDR2 SASEGT. The V gene end was trimmed by 3 bases and the J gene end by 3 bases; junction bases not matched to a gene: 15. This CDR3 comprises 19 residues. The CDR3 DNA is TGTGCCAGCAGTGATCGGGGACAGGGGAAAAGCTTATCAACAGATACGCAGTATTTT. This encodes CASSDRGQGKSLSTDTQYF.

The sample holds a few counts of this clonotype. This chain joins TRBV20-1 and TRBJ1-3; the D is unclear. The length of the CDR3 is 13 residues. Germline loops: CDR1 DFQATT, CDR2 SNEGSKA (reference sequence). V was trimmed by 6 bases and J by 0 bases, leaving 9 bases between them. The CDR3: CSAPLNSGNTIYF. For the CDR3, the DNA is TGCAGTGCCCCCCTCAACTCTGGAAACACCATATATTTT.

The table lists this clonotype with many counts. For the CDR3, the DNA is TGTGCCAGCAGCTTAGGGGGCAGCTATGGCTACACCTTC. It yields the protein CASSLGGSYGYTF. The chain carries TRBV11-1 and TRBJ1-2; D perhaps matches TRBD1 (5 bases). The germline gives CDR1 SGHAT, CDR2 FQDESV (reference sequence). The V gene lost 1 base and the J gene lost 4 bases, with 7 bases spanning the gap. This CDR3 spans 13 amino acids.

This clonotype showed up many times. The chain is built from TRBV9 and TRBJ1-1; maybe TRBD1 (5 bases). V lost 0 bases and J 0 bases, leaving 12 bases between the germline ends. This CDR3 is built from 16 residues. Germline values: CDR1 SGDLS, CDR2 YYNGEE. CDR3 in DNA: TGTGCCAGCAGCGTAGGAGACAGCACAATGAACACTGAAGCTTTCTTT. Translation gives CASSVGDSTMNTEAFF. Full variable domain (missing parts from reference TRBV9 and TRBJ1-1): DSGVTQTPKHLITATGQRVTLRCSPRSGDLSVYWYQQSLDQGLQFLIQYYNGEERAKGNILERFSAQQFPDLHSELNLSSLELGDSALYFCASSVGDSTMNTEAFFGQGTRLTVV.

The genes are TRBV7-2 and TRBJ2-1; weak D call: TRBD2 (5 bases). Trimming took off 2 bases at V and 0 bases at J, with 8 bases between the two ends. The CDR3 length is 15 residues. Germline CDR1 and CDR2: SGHTA and FQGNSA. The CDR3 DNA reads TGTGCCAGCAGCTTATTCCGGGGCTCCTACAATGAGCAGTTCTTC. Its translation is CASSLFRGSYNEQFF.

The chain links TRBV27 to TRBJ2-7; 7 bases line up with TRBD1. The CDR3 has 12 amino acids. Germline values: CDR1 MNHEY, CDR2 SMNVEV (reference sequence). V gave up 5 bases and J gave up 4 bases; unmatched junction bases: 2. The DNA of the CDR3 is TGTGCCAGCAGTGCAGGGGGATACGAGCAGTACTTC. It is translated as CASSAGGYEQYF.